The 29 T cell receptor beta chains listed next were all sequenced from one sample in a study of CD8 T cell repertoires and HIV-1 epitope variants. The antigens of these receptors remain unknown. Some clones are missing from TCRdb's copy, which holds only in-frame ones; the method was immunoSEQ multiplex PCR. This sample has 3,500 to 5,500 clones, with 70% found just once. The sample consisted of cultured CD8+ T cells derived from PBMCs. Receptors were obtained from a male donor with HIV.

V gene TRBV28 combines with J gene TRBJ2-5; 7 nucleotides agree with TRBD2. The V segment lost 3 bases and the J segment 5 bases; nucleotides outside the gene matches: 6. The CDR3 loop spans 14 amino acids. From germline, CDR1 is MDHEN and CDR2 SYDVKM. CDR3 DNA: TGTGCCAGCAGTTTCGGGGGGAGGATGGAGACCCAGTACTTC. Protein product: CASSFGGRMETQYF.

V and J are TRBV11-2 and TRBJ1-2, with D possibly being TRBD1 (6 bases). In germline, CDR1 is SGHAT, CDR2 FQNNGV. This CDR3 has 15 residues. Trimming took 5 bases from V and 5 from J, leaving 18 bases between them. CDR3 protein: CASSPPGVQTYGYTF. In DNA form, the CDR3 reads TGTGCCAGCAGCCCTCCAGGGGTTCAAACTTATGGCTACACCTTC.

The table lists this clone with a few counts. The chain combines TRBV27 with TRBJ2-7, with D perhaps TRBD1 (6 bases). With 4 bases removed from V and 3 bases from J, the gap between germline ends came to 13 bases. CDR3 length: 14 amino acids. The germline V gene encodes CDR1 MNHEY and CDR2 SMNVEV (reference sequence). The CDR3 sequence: CASSSGRQVYEQYF. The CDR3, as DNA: TGTGCCAGCAGTTCGGGCAGACAGGTCTACGAGCAGTACTTC.

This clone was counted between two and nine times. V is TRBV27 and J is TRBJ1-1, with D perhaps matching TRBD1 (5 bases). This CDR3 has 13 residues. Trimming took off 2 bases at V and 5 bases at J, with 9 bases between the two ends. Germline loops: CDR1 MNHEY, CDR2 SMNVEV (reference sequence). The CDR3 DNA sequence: TGTGCCAGCAGTTTAGGGGGAGGGACTGAAGCTTTCTTT. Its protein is CASSLGGGTEAFF.

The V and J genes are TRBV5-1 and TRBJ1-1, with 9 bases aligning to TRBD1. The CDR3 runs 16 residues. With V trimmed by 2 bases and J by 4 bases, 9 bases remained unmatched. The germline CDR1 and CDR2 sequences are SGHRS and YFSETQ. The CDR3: CASSLIRQGGSTEAFF. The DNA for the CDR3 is TGCGCCAGCAGCTTAATCCGACAGGGGGGGAGCACTGAAGCTTTCTTT.

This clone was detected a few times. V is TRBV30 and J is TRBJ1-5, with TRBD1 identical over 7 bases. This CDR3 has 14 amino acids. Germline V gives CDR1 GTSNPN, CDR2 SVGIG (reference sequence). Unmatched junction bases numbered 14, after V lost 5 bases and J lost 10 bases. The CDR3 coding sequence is TGTGCCTGGGTCGACAGGGTGAGGGGGGGTCCCCAGCATTTT. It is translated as CAWVDRVRGGPQHF.

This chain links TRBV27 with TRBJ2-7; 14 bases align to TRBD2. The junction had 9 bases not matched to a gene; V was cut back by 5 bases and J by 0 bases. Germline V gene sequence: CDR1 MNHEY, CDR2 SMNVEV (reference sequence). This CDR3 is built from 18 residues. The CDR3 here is CASSHGLAGGPNSYEQYF. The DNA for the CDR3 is TGTGCCAGCAGTCACGGACTAGCGGGGGGTCCAAACTCCTACGAGCAGTACTTC.

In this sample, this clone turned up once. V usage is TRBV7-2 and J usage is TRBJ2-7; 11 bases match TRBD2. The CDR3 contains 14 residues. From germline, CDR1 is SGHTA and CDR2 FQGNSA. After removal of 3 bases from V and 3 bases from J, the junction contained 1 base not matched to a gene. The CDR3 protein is CASSFGTSGYEQYF. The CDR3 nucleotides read TGTGCCAGCAGCTTTGGGACTAGCGGCTACGAGCAGTACTTC.

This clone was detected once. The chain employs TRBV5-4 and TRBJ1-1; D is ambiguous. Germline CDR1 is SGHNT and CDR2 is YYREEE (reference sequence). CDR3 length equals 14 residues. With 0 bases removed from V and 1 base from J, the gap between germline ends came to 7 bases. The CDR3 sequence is CASSLDSGNTEAFF. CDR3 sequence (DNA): TGTGCCAGCAGCTTGGACAGCGGGAACACTGAAGCTTTCTTT.

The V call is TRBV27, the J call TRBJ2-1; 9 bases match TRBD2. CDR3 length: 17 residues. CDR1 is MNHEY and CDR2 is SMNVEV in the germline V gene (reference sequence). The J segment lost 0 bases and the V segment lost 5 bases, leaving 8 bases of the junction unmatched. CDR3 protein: CASSPTTSGYSYNEQFF. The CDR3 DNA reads TGTGCCAGCAGTCCTACGACTAGCGGCTACTCCTACAATGAGCAGTTCTTC.

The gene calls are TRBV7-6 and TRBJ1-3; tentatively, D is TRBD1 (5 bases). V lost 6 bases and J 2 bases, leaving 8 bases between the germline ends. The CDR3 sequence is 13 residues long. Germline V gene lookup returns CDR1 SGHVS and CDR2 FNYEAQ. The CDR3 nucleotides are TGTGCCAGCAGACAGGAAACTGGAAACACCATATATTTT. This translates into CASRQETGNTIYF. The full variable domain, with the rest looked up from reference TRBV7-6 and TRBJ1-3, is GAGVSQSPRYKVTKRGQDVALRCDPISGHVSLYWYRQALGQGPEFLTYFNYEAQQDKSGLPNDRFSAERPEGSISTLTIQRTEQRDSAMYRCASRQETGNTIYFGEGSWLTVV.

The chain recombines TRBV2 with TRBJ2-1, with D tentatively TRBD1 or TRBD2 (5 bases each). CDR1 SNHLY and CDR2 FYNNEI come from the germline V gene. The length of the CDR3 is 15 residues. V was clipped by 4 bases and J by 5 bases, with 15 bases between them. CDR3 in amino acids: CASSGDRELDNEQFF. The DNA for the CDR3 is TGTGCCAGCAGTGGGGACCGCGAATTGGACAATGAGCAGTTCTTC.

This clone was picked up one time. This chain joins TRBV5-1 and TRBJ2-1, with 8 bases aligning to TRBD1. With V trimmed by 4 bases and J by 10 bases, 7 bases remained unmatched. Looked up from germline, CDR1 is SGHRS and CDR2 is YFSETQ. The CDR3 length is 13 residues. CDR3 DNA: TGCGCCAGCAGCCGTGGGACAGGTAGCGAGCAGTTCTTC. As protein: CASSRGTGSEQFF.

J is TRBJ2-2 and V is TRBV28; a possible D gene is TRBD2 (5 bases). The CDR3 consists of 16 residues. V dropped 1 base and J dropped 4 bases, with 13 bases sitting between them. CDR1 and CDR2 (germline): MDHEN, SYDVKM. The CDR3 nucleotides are TGTGCCAGCAGTTTATATTCCGGGATGGGCACCGGGGAGCTGTTTTTT. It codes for CASSLYSGMGTGELFF.

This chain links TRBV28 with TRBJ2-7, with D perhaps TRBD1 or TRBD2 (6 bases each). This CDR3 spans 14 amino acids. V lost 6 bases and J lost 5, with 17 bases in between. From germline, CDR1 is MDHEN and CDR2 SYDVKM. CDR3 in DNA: TGTGCCAGCAGACCCGAGGGGGGTCGGCACGAGCAGTACTTC. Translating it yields CASRPEGGRHEQYF.

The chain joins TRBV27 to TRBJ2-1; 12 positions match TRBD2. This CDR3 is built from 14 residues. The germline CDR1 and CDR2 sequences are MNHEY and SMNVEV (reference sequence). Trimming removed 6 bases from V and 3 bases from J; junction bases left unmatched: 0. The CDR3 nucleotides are TGTGCCAGCAGACTAGCGGGAGGCTACAATGAGCAGTTCTTC. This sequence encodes CASRLAGGYNEQFF.

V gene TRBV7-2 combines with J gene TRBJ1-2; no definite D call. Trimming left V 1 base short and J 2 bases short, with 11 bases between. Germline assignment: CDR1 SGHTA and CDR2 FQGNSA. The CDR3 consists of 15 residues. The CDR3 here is CASSLVAVTNYGYTF. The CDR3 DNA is TGTGCCAGCAGCTTAGTCGCGGTCACCAACTATGGCTACACCTTC.

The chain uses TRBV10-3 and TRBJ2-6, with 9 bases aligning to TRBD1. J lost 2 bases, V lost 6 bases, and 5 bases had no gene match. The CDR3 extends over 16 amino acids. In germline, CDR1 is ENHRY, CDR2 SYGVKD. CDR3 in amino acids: CAIRTGDRAGANVLTF. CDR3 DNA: TGTGCCATCAGGACCGGGGACAGGGCTGGGGCCAACGTCCTGACTTTC.

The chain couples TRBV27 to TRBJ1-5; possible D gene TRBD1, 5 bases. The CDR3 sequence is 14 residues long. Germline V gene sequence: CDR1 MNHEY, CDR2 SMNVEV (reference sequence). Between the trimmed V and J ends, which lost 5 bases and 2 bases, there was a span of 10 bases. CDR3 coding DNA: TGTGCCAGCAGTCGCATCAGGGGCAATCAGCCCCAGCATTTT. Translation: CASSRIRGNQPQHF.

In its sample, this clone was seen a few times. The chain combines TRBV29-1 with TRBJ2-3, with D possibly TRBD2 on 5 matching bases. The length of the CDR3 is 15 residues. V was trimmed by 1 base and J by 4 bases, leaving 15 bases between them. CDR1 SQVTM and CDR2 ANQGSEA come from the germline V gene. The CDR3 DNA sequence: TGCAGCGTTGAAGGCGGACCGCCGAGGGCAGATACGCAGTATTTT. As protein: CSVEGGPPRADTQYF.

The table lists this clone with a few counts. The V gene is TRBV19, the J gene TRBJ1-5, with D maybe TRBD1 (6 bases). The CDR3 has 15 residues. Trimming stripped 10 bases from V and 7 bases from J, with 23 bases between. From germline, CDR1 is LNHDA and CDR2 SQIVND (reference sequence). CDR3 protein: CATNGGLGIAQPQHF. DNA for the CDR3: TGTGCCACCAACGGGGGCTTGGGGATAGCCCAGCCCCAGCATTTT.

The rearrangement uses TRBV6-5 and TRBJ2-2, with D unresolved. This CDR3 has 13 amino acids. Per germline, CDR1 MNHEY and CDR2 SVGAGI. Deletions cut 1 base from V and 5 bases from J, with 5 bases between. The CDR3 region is CASSYYSTGELFF. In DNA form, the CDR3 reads TGTGCCAGCAGTTACTACAGTACCGGGGAGCTGTTTTTT.

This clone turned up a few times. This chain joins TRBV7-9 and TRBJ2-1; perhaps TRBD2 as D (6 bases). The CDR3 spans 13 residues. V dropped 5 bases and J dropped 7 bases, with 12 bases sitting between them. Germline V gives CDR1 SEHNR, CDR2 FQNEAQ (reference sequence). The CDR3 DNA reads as TGTGCCAGCAGCCACGGGACTGAGAATGAGCAGTTCTTC. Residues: CASSHGTENEQFF.

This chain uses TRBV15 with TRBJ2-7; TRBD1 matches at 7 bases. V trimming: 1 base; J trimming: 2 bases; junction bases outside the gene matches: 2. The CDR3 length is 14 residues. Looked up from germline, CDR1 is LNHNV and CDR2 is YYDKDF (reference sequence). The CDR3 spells CATSRVRGPYEQYF. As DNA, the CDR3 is TGTGCCACCAGCAGAGTTAGGGGGCCCTACGAGCAGTACTTC.

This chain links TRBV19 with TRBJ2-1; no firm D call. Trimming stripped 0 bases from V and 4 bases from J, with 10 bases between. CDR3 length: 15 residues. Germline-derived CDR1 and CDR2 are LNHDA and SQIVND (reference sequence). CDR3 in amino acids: CASSIELQPYNEQFF. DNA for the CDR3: TGTGCCAGTAGTATAGAACTACAGCCTTACAATGAGCAGTTCTTC.

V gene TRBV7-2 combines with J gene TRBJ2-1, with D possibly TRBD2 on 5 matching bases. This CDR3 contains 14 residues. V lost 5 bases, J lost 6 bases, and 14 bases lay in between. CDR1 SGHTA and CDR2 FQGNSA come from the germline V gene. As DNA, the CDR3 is TGTGCCAGCAGCACTGTTCGGGAAACCAATGAGCAGTTCTTC. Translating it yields CASSTVRETNEQFF.

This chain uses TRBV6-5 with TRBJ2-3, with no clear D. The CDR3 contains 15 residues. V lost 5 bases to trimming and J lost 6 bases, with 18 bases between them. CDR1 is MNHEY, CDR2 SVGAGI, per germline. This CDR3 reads CASSKMDGGRDTQYF. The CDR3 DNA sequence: TGTGCCAGCAGTAAAATGGACGGTGGTCGGGATACGCAGTATTTT.

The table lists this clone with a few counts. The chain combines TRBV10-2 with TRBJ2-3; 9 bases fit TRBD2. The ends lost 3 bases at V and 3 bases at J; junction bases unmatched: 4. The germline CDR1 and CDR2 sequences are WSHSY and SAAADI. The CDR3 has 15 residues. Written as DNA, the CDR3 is TGCGCCAGCAGTGAAACGCTAGCGGGGACAGATACGCAGTATTTT. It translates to CASSETLAGTDTQYF.

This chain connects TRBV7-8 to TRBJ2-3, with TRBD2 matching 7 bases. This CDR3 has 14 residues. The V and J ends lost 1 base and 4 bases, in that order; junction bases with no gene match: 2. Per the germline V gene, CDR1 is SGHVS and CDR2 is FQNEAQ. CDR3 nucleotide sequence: TGTGCCAGCAGCTTAGTGGGGGGGTCAGATACGCAGTATTTT. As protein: CASSLVGGSDTQYF.